This TCR beta chain stems from a study of blood T cell repertoires in COVID-19 (dated by TCRdb to 2018 to 2020). For the wider study: The collaborator samples originated in the United States, Italy and Spain and spanned the acute and convalescent phases of COVID-19. Subjects who had been exposed to COVID-19, were actively infected with it, or had recovered from it provided the deeply sampled blood TCRbeta repertoires that made up the dataset. Nearly every sample came with metadata listing a de-identified subject ID, COVID-19 status, age in years and sex. A freely available public database, intended as a resource for researchers studying the immune response to SARS-CoV-2, is where the repertoires were released. The samples were drawn from the first 160 participants of the ongoing ImmuneRACE study and from some 1,300 subjects provided by 6 global collaborators. The material from the prospective study consisted of cDNA or gDNA derived from T cells, B-cell-depleted T cells, or PBMCs. HLA class I and class II types, where available, came from metadata supplied by the sample provider rather than from assay-based typing.

This clone was seen only a few times. Which antigen it targets is not known. No much larger clone exists at a distance of one base, and base qualities are not known. Participants in the prospective study were enrolled through a virtual design, were aged roughly 18 to 100 years, and lived in fewer than 30 United States geographic areas. Cohort assignment in the prospective study relied on participant-reported clinical history from a screening survey and a study questionnaire. A participant counted as exposed if, within 2 weeks of entering the study, that participant had been in contact with someone who had a PCR-confirmed or clinician-diagnosed COVID-19 case. In the prospective study, whole blood, serum and a nasopharyngeal or oropharyngeal swab were collected from each participant by mobile phlebotomists. Prospective study participants could optionally give additional blood draws and questionnaires over an approximately two-month period. Before DNA extraction, blood samples from the prospective study were shipped at room temperature or frozen.

Beyond this particular receptor, the publication reports: The amount of clinical and demographic metadata varied by source and participant and was provided uncurated.

The immunoSEQ Assay, a bias-controlled multiplex PCR, was used to amplify TCRbeta CDR3 regions from genomic DNA. The published analysis was carried out like this. Within the assay, amplification of reference gene primers was used to estimate how many nucleated cells each sample contained. To quantify the absolute abundance of each unique TCRbeta CDR3 rearrangement, sequence reads were collapsed and filtered. For each sample, productive Simpson clonality was calculated as the square root of Simpson's diversity index over productive rearrangements. TCRdb's version of the immuneACCESS table is confined to in-frame rearrangements and falls short of the full clone set. An unresolved V gene accounts for under half of the shortfall where checked; the remainder is of unknown origin. The V and J calls and the clone size are those of that table, but D and trimming were determined from the DNA. Counted in this sample were under 300,000 clones; 70% to 90% of them appeared once. Of the sample, under 8% is held by the ten largest clones.

Counted from cysteine to phenylalanine, this CDR3 has 15 amino acids. This entry keeps only the CDR3 DNA: 45 bases, framed from base 1. The germline V gene yields WSHSY for CDR1 and SAAADI for CDR2. From V the trimming removes 8 bases and from J it removes 0 bases, while the gene matches leave 4 bases of the junction unaccounted for. This sequence uses TRBV10-2 and TRBJ2-1; 10 junctional bases match TRBD2. This clonotype was sampled from a woman aged 45-60 years who had been exposed to COVID-19. Sequenced: PBMCs or T cells enriched from blood (not recorded which). CDR3 loop: CASSKRGGSYNEQFF. The bases read TGCGCCAGCTCTAAGCGGGGGGGCTCCTACAATGAGCAGTTCTTC.